Below are 27 T cell receptor beta chains sequenced from a single sample in a study of CD8 T cells in ankylosing spondylitis. From the 5' RACE reads, TCRdb called clonotypes with MiXCR, one entry per CDR3 protein. The sample shows about 24,000 distinct CDR3 sequences, roughly 17% of them seen only once. Sequenced: blood. These TCRs come from a male donor with ankylosing spondylitis or in good health (not recorded which).

This sequence joins TRBV20-1 and TRBJ1-4; D gene uncertain. In germline, CDR1 is DFQATT, CDR2 SNEGSKA (reference sequence). CDR3 size: 11 residues. V lost 6 bases and J 13 bases, leaving 15 bases between the germline ends. In DNA, the CDR3 is TGCAGTGCCACGCCCCTCGATACACTGTTTTTT. Translating it yields CSATPLDTLFF.

This chain connects TRBV6-6 to TRBJ2-5; D is unresolved. Germline loops: CDR1 MNHNY, CDR2 SVGAGI (reference sequence). This CDR3 spans 12 amino acids. V lost 6 bases and J 7 bases, leaving 12 bases between the germline ends. DNA of the CDR3: TGTGCCAGCAGCTCCAGCGTCTGGACCCAGTACTTC. Translated: CASSSSVWTQYF.

This rearrangement joins TRBV25-1 to TRBJ2-6, with D maybe TRBD1 (6 bases). CDR3 size: 16 residues. Germline CDR1 is MGHDK and CDR2 is SYGVNS. The V gene lost 0 bases and the J gene lost 7 bases, with 13 bases spanning the gap. The CDR3 coding sequence is TGTGCCAGCAGTGAATATGAAGGGGGTTTAGCCAACGTCCTGACTTTC. It specifies CASSEYEGGLANVLTF.

This clonotype showed up many times. The V call is TRBV24-1, the J call TRBJ2-2, with 8 bases that match TRBD2. This CDR3 has 13 amino acids. V lost 6 bases to trimming and J lost 4 bases; unmatched junction nucleotides: 0. Germline CDR1 reads KGHDR; CDR2 reads SFDVKD. Written as DNA, the CDR3 is TGTGCCACCAGTAGCGGGAGCACCGGGGAGCTGTTTTTT. Encoded protein: CATSSGSTGELFF.

This clonotype was recorded at least ten times. The chain uses TRBV10-3 and TRBJ2-5, with D tentatively TRBD2 (6 bases). V lost 4 bases and J 7 bases, leaving 22 bases between the germline ends. CDR3 length: 16 residues. Germline values: CDR1 ENHRY, CDR2 SYGVKD. The CDR3 region is CAISATGDDQAGTQYF. The CDR3 bases are TGTGCCATCAGTGCGACGGGGGATGATCAAGCGGGGACCCAGTACTTC.

Many counts were recorded for this clonotype. The chain is built from TRBV12-3 or TRBV12-4 and TRBJ2-1, with D unclear. The CDR3 sequence is 17 residues long. V lost 0 bases to trimming and J lost 1 base, with 13 bases between them. The CDR3 loop reads CASSLALSRQSYNEQFF. CDR3 bases: TGTGCCAGCAGTTTAGCCCTCTCCCGTCAATCCTACAATGAGCAGTTCTTC.

This clonotype turned up a few times. V usage is TRBV7-9 and J usage is TRBJ2-5, with D perhaps being TRBD1 or TRBD2 (5 bases each). This CDR3 has 16 residues. Germline V gene sequence: CDR1 SEHNR, CDR2 FQNEAQ (reference sequence). The V end was cut by 3 bases, the J end by 4 bases, with 18 bases between. The chain's CDR3 is CASSLPPGNEGETQYF. Here the CDR3 DNA reads TGTGCCAGCAGCTTGCCACCAGGGAACGAGGGAGAGACCCAGTACTTC.

The table lists this clonotype with a few counts. The chain joins TRBV9 to TRBJ2-5; maybe TRBD2 (5 bases). CDR3 length equals 14 residues. CDR1 and CDR2 from the germline V gene are SGDLS and YYNGEE. The V end was cut by 4 bases, the J end by 4 bases, with 14 bases between. The CDR3 sequence is CASSKGGLGETQYF. The CDR3 DNA sequence: TGTGCCAGCAGCAAAGGAGGCCTAGGAGAGACCCAGTACTTC.

This clonotype was counted many times. The chain recombines TRBV6-1 with TRBJ2-1; D could derive from TRBD1 or TRBD2 (5 bases each). The CDR3 sequence is 15 residues long. Per germline, CDR1 MNHNS and CDR2 SASEGT. The ends were cut back, 1 base at V and 0 bases at J, with 7 bases in the middle. The CDR3 reads CASSEVGDSYNEQFF. The CDR3 DNA is TGTGCCAGCAGTGAAGTGGGGGACTCCTACAATGAGCAGTTCTTC.

The chain is built from TRBV20-1 and TRBJ2-7; TRBD2 matches 8 bases. This CDR3 has 13 amino acids. V gave up 3 bases and J gave up 4 bases; unmatched junction bases: 5. Germline V CDR1 and CDR2: DFQATT, SNEGSKA (reference sequence). The CDR3 loop reads CSASKRESYEQYF. For the CDR3, the DNA is TGCAGTGCTAGCAAGCGGGAGTCGTACGAGCAGTACTTC.

This clonotype showed up many times. The J gene is TRBJ2-3, the V gene TRBV29-1; the D is unclear. The V end lost 4 bases, the J end lost 2 bases, and 19 bases lay between the germline ends. Germline V CDR1 and CDR2: SQVTM, ANQGSEA. This CDR3 comprises 16 residues. The CDR3 DNA is TGCAGCGTTGCCTTGGATGGCACTGGGTTCACAGATACGCAGTATTTT. Its protein is CSVALDGTGFTDTQYF.

The J gene is TRBJ2-1, the V gene TRBV7-2; D tentatively reads TRBD1 or TRBD2 (5 bases each). Trimming stripped 5 bases from V and 3 bases from J, with 14 bases between. Germline CDR1 reads SGHTA; CDR2 reads FQGNSA. The CDR3 runs to 15 residues. Here the CDR3 DNA reads TGTGCCAGCAGCCTTAGGGACCCGCGCTACAATGAGCAGTTCTTC. Translation: CASSLRDPRYNEQFF.

This clonotype rates as medium-sized (0.01 to 0.1%). The chain uses TRBV7-9 and TRBJ2-3; D not resolved. Trimming pared 2 bases from V and 2 bases from J, leaving 11 bases between. Germline lookup yields CDR1 SEHNR and CDR2 FQNEAQ (reference sequence). The CDR3 loop spans 15 amino acids. CDR3 bases: TGTGCCAGCAGCTTATCGGCGGCCCCCACAGATACGCAGTATTTT. Translating gives CASSLSAAPTDTQYF.

This clonotype has at least ten counts. For the CDR3, the DNA is TGCAGCGTTGGAGAGACCCAGTACTTC. Translating it yields CSVGETQYF. The rearrangement uses TRBV29-1 and TRBJ2-5; no reliable D call. Trimming took 4 bases from V and 4 from J, leaving 1 base between them. The germline CDR1 and CDR2 sequences are SQVTM and ANQGSEA. The CDR3 extends over 9 amino acids.

The rearrangement uses TRBV7-9 and TRBJ2-7; D is unresolved. Germline lookup yields CDR1 SEHNR and CDR2 FQNEAQ (reference sequence). The V end lost 4 bases, the J end lost 5 bases, and 9 bases lay between the germline ends. The CDR3 totals 12 residues. The CDR3 loop is CASSSTRDEQYF. For the CDR3, the DNA is TGTGCCAGCAGCTCCACAAGGGACGAGCAGTACTTC.

This clonotype appeared many times. This chain uses TRBV4-1 with TRBJ2-1; D is possibly TRBD1 or TRBD2 (5 bases each). Trimming removed 1 base at V and 9 bases at J, with 10 bases between. In germline, CDR1 is MGHRA, CDR2 YSYEKL. The CDR3 covers 13 residues. CDR3 region: CASSQVGDAEQFF. In nucleotides, the CDR3 is TGCGCCAGCAGCCAAGTTGGGGACGCTGAGCAGTTCTTC.

Sample share makes this clonotype medium-sized. The J gene is TRBJ2-2, the V gene TRBV20-1; tentative D call: TRBD2 (5 bases). Trimming removed 5 bases at V and 7 bases at J, with 14 bases between. There are 13 residues in the CDR3. Per germline, CDR1 DFQATT and CDR2 SNEGSKA (reference sequence). CDR3 nucleotide sequence: TGCAGTGCTTCACTGATCCGGGGCGGGGAGCTGTTTTTT. Translated, it gives CSASLIRGGELFF.

This clonotype has ten or more counts. The chain employs TRBV7-2 and TRBJ2-5; D unresolved. Trimming shortened V by 5 bases and J by 3 bases, and 13 bases separated the two germline ends. Germline lookup yields CDR1 SGHTA and CDR2 FQGNSA. The CDR3 has 14 residues. The DNA for the CDR3 is TGTGCCAGCAGCCAAAGTAGTACGGAAGAGACCCAGTACTTC. Amino acids: CASSQSSTEETQYF.

This clonotype was detected many times. DNA for the CDR3: TGTGCCAGCCGGTTCCAGGGTAGCGAGCAGTACTTC. Translated: CASRFQGSEQYF. J is TRBJ2-7 and V is TRBV12-3 or TRBV12-4; TRBD1 is a possible D gene (5 bases). This CDR3 is 12 amino acids long. Trimming removed 8 bases at V and 6 bases at J, with 14 bases between.

This clonotype was seen at least ten times. This chain connects TRBV29-1 to TRBJ2-2; TRBD1 might be the D (6 bases). Germline CDR1 SQVTM, CDR2 ANQGSEA. The CDR3 has 15 residues. The V gene lost 2 bases and the J gene lost 4 bases, with 14 bases spanning the gap. CDR3 residues: CSVELPGVVTGELFF. As DNA, the CDR3 is TGCAGCGTTGAATTGCCAGGGGTGGTCACCGGGGAGCTGTTTTTT.

At least ten counts were recorded for this clonotype. The rearrangement uses TRBV20-1 and TRBJ2-5; D unclear. CDR3 length equals 15 residues. Germline CDR1 and CDR2: DFQATT and SNEGSKA (reference sequence). V was cut by 3 bases and J by 5 bases, with 19 bases left in between. The CDR3 sequence: CSASLVTGPKETQYF. CDR3 DNA: TGCAGTGCTAGCCTAGTGACGGGCCCCAAGGAGACCCAGTACTTC.

The rearrangement joins TRBV5-1 to TRBJ2-7, with D possibly being TRBD1 (6 bases). Germline V CDR1 and CDR2: SGHRS, YFSETQ. The CDR3 has 14 residues. With 0 bases removed from V and 5 bases from J, the gap between germline ends came to 12 bases. The CDR3 DNA is TGCGCCAGCAGCTTGGATCTTACAGGGAACGAGCAGTACTTC. Its translation: CASSLDLTGNEQYF.

This chain connects TRBV28 to TRBJ1-1; D gene unclear. Per the germline V gene, CDR1 is MDHEN and CDR2 is SYDVKM. Deletions cut 1 base from V and 4 bases from J, with 7 bases between. This CDR3 spans 13 amino acids. The CDR3 DNA sequence: TGTGCCAGCAGTTTATTGACTGGCACTGAAGCTTTCTTT. Translated, it gives CASSLLTGTEAFF.

This clonotype came up a few times. This chain uses TRBV5-1 with TRBJ2-1; D tentatively fits TRBD1 or TRBD2 (5 bases each). Germline V gives CDR1 SGHRS, CDR2 YFSETQ. The CDR3 totals 14 residues. V was clipped by 4 bases and J by 0 bases, with 8 bases between them. The CDR3 coding sequence is TGCGCCAGCAGCAGGGACCTCTCCTACAATGAGCAGTTCTTC. It yields the protein CASSRDLSYNEQFF.

This clonotype was found a few times. The chain is built from TRBV20-1 and TRBJ2-4; TRBD1 matches 9 bases. Per the germline V gene, CDR1 is DFQATT and CDR2 is SNEGSKA (reference sequence). J was trimmed by 3 bases and V by 6 bases; bases with no gene match: 9. This CDR3 has 15 amino acids. The chain's CDR3 is CSADTGGSSKNIQYF. The CDR3 DNA is TGCAGTGCCGATACAGGGGGCTCGAGCAAAAACATTCAGTACTTC.

This chain uses TRBV7-9 with TRBJ1-5, with D tentatively TRBD1 (5 bases). The germline gives CDR1 SEHNR, CDR2 FQNEAQ (reference sequence). CDR3 size: 15 residues. With 1 base removed from V and 2 bases from J, the gap between germline ends came to 9 bases. The DNA of the CDR3 is TGTGCCAGCAGCTTAGATGGGGGGGGCAATCAGCCCCAGCATTTT. As protein: CASSLDGGGNQPQHF.

J is TRBJ2-3 and V is TRBV4-1; D call uncertain. The CDR3 consists of 15 residues. CDR1 is MGHRA, CDR2 YSYEKL, per germline. The V end lost 4 bases, the J end lost 3 bases, and 14 bases lay between the germline ends. CDR3 sequence (DNA): TGCGCCAGCAGCCCGGGCCCGCGAAGGACAGATACGCAGTATTTT. This translates into CASSPGPRRTDTQYF.